These 15 T cell receptor beta chains were sequenced from one sample in a study of Graves' ophthalmopathy and Graves' hyperthyroidism. CDR3 regions of TCR beta were amplified from RNA transcripts. Amplification began with first-round RT-PCR using HTBI primers, then second-round multiplex PCR was performed. TCRdb passed the multiplex PCR reads through MiXCR, listing each CDR3 protein once. The sample carries roughly 1.1 million distinct CDR3 sequences, less than 45% recorded once. Specimen: peripheral blood or thyroid tissue (not recorded which). The receptors here all came from an adult man with Graves' hyperthyroidism.

There are many counts of this clonotype. The J gene is TRBJ2-2, the V gene TRBV2; TRBD2 matches 10 bases. This CDR3 region has 16 residues. Germline CDR1 is SNHLY and CDR2 is FYNNEI. After removal of 4 bases from V and 5 bases from J, the junction contained 7 bases not matched to a gene. CDR3 residues: CASSVASGSLTGELFF. The DNA for the CDR3 is TGTGCCAGCAGTGTTGCTAGCGGGAGCCTAACCGGGGAGCTGTTTTTT.

This clonotype showed up many times. The genes are TRBV19 and TRBJ1-1; a weak D match, TRBD1 (5 bases). This CDR3 region has 13 residues. The V and J ends lost 3 bases and 10 bases respectively, with 15 bases between them. Germline CDR1 LNHDA, CDR2 SQIVND (reference sequence). The DNA of the CDR3 is TGTGCCAGTAGTATGGGGCAGGCCGAGGGAGCTTTCTTT. Protein: CASSMGQAEGAFF.

Turning to this clonotype: A read error may be the cause here, since a much bigger clone is one base away. This sequence joins TRBV10-3 and TRBJ2-7; D remains ambiguous. This CDR3 has 13 residues. V was trimmed by 2 bases and J by 5 bases, leaving 10 bases between them. Germline V lookup: CDR1 ENHRY, CDR2 SYGVKD. The CDR3 is CAISEAGGNEQYF. The CDR3 region has the DNA TGTGCCATCAGTGAGGCCGGCGGTAACGAGCAGTACTTC.

The chain has TRBV29-1 and TRBJ2-2, with D possibly matching TRBD2 (5 bases). V shed 4 bases and J shed 7 bases, with 13 bases lying between them. The CDR3 runs 13 residues. Germline CDR1 reads SQVTM; CDR2 reads ANQGSEA. This chain's CDR3 is CSVGGRSDGELFF. The CDR3 DNA reads as TGCAGCGTTGGTGGGAGATCGGACGGGGAGCTGTTTTTT.

The V and J genes are TRBV7-6 and TRBJ2-5, with a possible D match to TRBD2 (5 bases). The CDR3 totals 17 residues. The V gene's germline CDR1 is SGHVS and CDR2 FNYEAQ. The germline V and J ends were trimmed by 2 bases and 5 bases, with 21 bases remaining between them. DNA for the CDR3: TGTGCCAGCAGCTTATTCCCCCCCGGGATACCCCTGGAGACCCAGTACTTC. It specifies CASSLFPPGIPLETQYF.

The V and J genes are TRBV11-2 and TRBJ2-7; D is possibly TRBD1 (6 bases). The germline V gene has CDR1 SGHAT and CDR2 FQNNGV. V was cut by 4 bases and J by 2 bases, with 15 bases left in between. The CDR3 totals 15 residues. Here the CDR3 DNA reads TGTGCCAGCAGCTCTAGGACAGCGGAACCCTACGAGCAGTACTTC. Translation: CASSSRTAEPYEQYF.

In this sample, this clonotype turned up many times. This rearrangement joins TRBV7-9 to TRBJ1-2; 7 nucleotides align to TRBD1. Germline V CDR1 and CDR2: SEHNR, FQNEAQ (reference sequence). V was pared by 1 base and J by 4 bases, with 12 bases of the junction left unmatched. The CDR3 extends over 17 amino acids. The CDR3 here is CASSLGDSSTAGYGYTF. The CDR3 nucleotides are TGTGCCAGCAGCTTAGGGGACAGTAGCACCGCCGGCTATGGCTACACCTTC.

This clonotype showed up just once. The rearrangement uses TRBV19 and TRBJ2-7; 9 bases line up with TRBD1. Germline V gene lookup returns CDR1 LNHDA and CDR2 SQIVND (reference sequence). CDR3 length equals 14 residues. V lost 4 bases, J lost 3 bases, and 4 bases stayed unmatched. The CDR3 loop reads CASSTYRGLYEQYF. CDR3 bases: TGTGCCAGTAGTACCTACAGGGGGCTCTACGAGCAGTACTTC. The variable domain in full, with the rest retrieved from reference TRBV19 and TRBJ2-7, is DGGITQSPKYLFRKEGQNVTLSCEQNLNHDAMYWYRQDPGQGLRLIYYSQIVNDFQKGDIAEGYSVSREKKESFPLTVTSAQKNPTAFYLCASSTYRGLYEQYFGPGTRLTVT.

This chain connects TRBV10-3 to TRBJ2-7; 8 bases are shared with TRBD1. CDR3 length equals 16 residues. Germline CDR1 and CDR2: ENHRY and SYGVKD. V shed 10 bases and J 3 bases; nucleotides not matched to a gene: 17. The CDR3 nucleotides are TGTGCCAGCAGCTCGTGGACAGGGAATCGTCACTACGAGCAGTACTTC. Translation gives CASSSWTGNRHYEQYF.

V gene TRBV29-1 combines with J gene TRBJ2-2; the D is unclear. The V gene lost 4 bases and the J gene lost 0 bases, with 12 bases spanning the gap. The CDR3 extends over 15 amino acids. The germline V gene encodes CDR1 SQVTM and CDR2 ANQGSEA. The CDR3 DNA reads as TGCAGCGTTGGAATGGGCGAGGCGAACACCGGGGAGCTGTTTTTT. Amino acid sequence: CSVGMGEANTGELFF.

The genes are TRBV29-1 and TRBJ2-5; 7 bases are a match to TRBD1. The germline gives CDR1 SQVTM, CDR2 ANQGSEA. Trimming at V came to 8 bases and at J to 4 bases, leaving 10 bases not matched to a gene. This CDR3 is built from 13 residues. Written as DNA, the CDR3 is TGCAGCTCCAAAGGGGGCGCAGGAGAGACCCAGTACTTC. It codes for CSSKGGAGETQYF. The full variable domain, rest sourced from reference TRBV29-1 and TRBJ2-5, is SAVISQKPSRDICQRGTSLTIQCQVDSQVTMMFWYRQQPGQSLTLIATANQGSEATYESGFVIDKFPISRPNLTFSTLTVSNMSPEDSSIYLCSSKGGAGETQYFGPGTRLLVL.

This clonotype has ten or more counts. The CDR3 nucleotides read TGTGCCAGCAGCCAAGGGGAATTCGGGTGGGGGGTACGGGAGACCCAGTACTTC. Encoded protein: CASSQGEFGWGVRETQYF. V and J are TRBV4-2 and TRBJ2-5, with D maybe TRBD2 (6 bases). The CDR3 runs 18 residues. Trimming shortened V by 1 base and J by 5 bases, and 23 bases separated the two germline ends. The germline gives CDR1 LGHNA, CDR2 YNFKEQ.

This clonotype has ten or more counts. The CDR3 reads CASSPKMGQGAREQYF. The DNA for the CDR3 is TGTGCCAGCAGCCCTAAGATGGGACAGGGGGCGAGGGAGCAGTACTTC. This chain connects TRBV13 to TRBJ2-7; 12 nucleotides agree with TRBD1. Germline V gene lookup returns CDR1 PRHDT and CDR2 FYEKMQ (reference sequence). Trimming took 5 bases from V and 7 from J; bases not matched to a gene: 12. CDR3 length equals 16 residues.

In regard to this clonotype: A read error is possible here, since a much larger clone lies one base away. The chain has TRBV5-1 and TRBJ1-2; D not resolved. Germline values: CDR1 SGHRS, CDR2 YFSETQ. The CDR3 has 16 residues. This CDR3 is CTSSLDGSNRLYGYTF. The DNA for the CDR3 is TGCACCAGCAGCCTGGACGGATCAAATCGGCTCTATGGCTACACCTTC.

The sample holds a few counts of this clonotype. The chain is built from TRBV5-5 and TRBJ2-7; D is uncertain. The V end was cut by 1 base, the J end by 5 bases, with 10 bases between. In germline, CDR1 is SGHKS, CDR2 YYEKEE (reference sequence). The CDR3 covers 13 residues. CDR3 sequence: CASSLLLPHEQYF. The CDR3 nucleotides are TGTGCCAGCAGCTTGCTACTTCCGCACGAGCAGTACTTC.